This TCR beta chain was observed in a study of PD-1 blockade in classical Hodgkin lymphoma. Overall study results and limits: Patients with an early start, nivolumab under 1 year after ASCT, were excluded. The repertoire differences lack a defined cause, possibly disease activity or prior therapy.

Germline CDR1 is MDHEN and CDR2 is SYDVKM. The CDR3 runs 15 residues. V lost 7 bases and J 0 bases, leaving 13 bases between the germline ends. The assay was immunoSEQ multiplex PCR, and TCRdb's table has in-frame clones only and misses some. There are some 93,000 clones in the sample; about 88% occur only once, and about 10% lies in the top ten. With regard to this clone: No antigen is known for it.

Exposure to brentuximab vedotin varied, and each patient had relapsed following autologous stem cell transplantation. This sequence originates from a human donor with classical Hodgkin lymphoma. The sequenced sample was peripheral blood mononuclear cells (PBMCs), obtained before the second cycle of nivolumab. The rearrangement joins TRBV28 to TRBJ2-1, with TRBD2 as a possible D gene (5 bases). Written as DNA, the CDR3 is TGTGCCAGCATCAAAGCGGTTAGCTCCTACAATGAGCAGTTCTTC. Protein sequence: CASIKAVSSYNEQFF.